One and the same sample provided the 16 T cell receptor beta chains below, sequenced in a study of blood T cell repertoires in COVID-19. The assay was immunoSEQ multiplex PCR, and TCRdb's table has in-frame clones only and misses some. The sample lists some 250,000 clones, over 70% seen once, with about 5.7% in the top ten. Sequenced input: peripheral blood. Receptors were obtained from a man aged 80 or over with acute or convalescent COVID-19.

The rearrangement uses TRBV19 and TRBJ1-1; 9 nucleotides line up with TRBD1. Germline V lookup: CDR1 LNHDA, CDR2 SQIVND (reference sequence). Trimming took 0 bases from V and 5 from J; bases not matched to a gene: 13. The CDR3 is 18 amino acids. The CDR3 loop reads CASSIEARGTGRGTEAFF. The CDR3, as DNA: TGTGCCAGTAGTATAGAGGCAAGAGGGACAGGGAGGGGGACTGAAGCTTTCTTT.

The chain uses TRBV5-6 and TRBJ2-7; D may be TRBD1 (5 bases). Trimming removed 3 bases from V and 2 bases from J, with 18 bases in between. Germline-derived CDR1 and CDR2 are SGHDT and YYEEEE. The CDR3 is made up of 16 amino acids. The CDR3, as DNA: TGTGCCAGCAGCTCCCACGATCAGGGTTGGGCCTACGAGCAGTACTTC. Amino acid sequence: CASSSHDQGWAYEQYF. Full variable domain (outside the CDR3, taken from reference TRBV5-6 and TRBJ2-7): DAGVTQSPTHLIKTRGQQVTLRCSPKSGHDTVSWYQQALGQGPQFIFQYYEEEERQRGNFPDRFSGHQFPNYSSELNVNALLLGDSALYLCASSSHDQGWAYEQYFGPGTRLTVT.

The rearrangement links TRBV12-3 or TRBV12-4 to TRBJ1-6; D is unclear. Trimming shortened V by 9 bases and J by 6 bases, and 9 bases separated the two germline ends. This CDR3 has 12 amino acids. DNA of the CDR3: TGTGCCAGTTCCACGGGTAATTCACCCCTCCACTTT. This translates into CASSTGNSPLHF.

CDR3 coding DNA: TGTGCCAGCAGCTTGCGGGAGGGCCTCACAGATACGCAGTATTTT. Its protein product is CASSLREGLTDTQYF. V usage is TRBV7-2 and J usage is TRBJ2-3, with 9 bases fitting TRBD2. The germline CDR1 and CDR2 sequences are SGHTA and FQGNSA. V lost 3 bases and J lost 2; bases outside the gene matches: 3. The CDR3 has 15 residues. Filled out from reference TRBV7-2 and TRBJ2-3, the complete variable domain reads GAGVSQSPSNKVTEKGKDVELRCDPISGHTALYWYRQSLGQGLEFLIYFQGNSAPDKSGLPSDRFSAERTGGSVSTLTIQRTQQEDSAVYLCASSLREGLTDTQYFGPGTRLTVL.

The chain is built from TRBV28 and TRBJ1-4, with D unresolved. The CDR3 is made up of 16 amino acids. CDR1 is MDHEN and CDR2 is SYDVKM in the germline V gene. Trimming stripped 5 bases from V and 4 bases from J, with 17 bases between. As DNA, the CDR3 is TGTGCCAGCAGTGTACCCACCGGGATTCGTAATGAAAAACTGTTTTTT. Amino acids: CASSVPTGIRNEKLFF.

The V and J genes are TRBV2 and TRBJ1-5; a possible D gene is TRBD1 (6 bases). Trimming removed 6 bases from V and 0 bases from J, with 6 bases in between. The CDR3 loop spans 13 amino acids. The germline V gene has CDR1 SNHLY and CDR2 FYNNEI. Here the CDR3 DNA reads TGTGCCAGCAGACAGGGTAGCAATCAGCCCCAGCATTTT. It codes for CASRQGSNQPQHF. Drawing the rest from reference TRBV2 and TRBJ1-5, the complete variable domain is EPEVTQTPSHQVTQMGQEVILRCVPISNHLYFYWYRQILGQKVEFLVSFYNNEISEKSEIFDDQFSVERPDGSNFTLKIRSTKLEDSAMYFCASRQGSNQPQHFGDGTRLSIL.

CDR3 protein: CSASWTGGTYEQYF. As DNA, the CDR3 is TGCAGTGCTAGTTGGACAGGGGGAACCTACGAGCAGTACTTC. V is TRBV20-1 and J is TRBJ2-7; TRBD1 matches 10 bases. Germline CDR1 DFQATT, CDR2 SNEGSKA (reference sequence). This CDR3 is 14 amino acids long. V lost 3 bases, J lost 2 bases, and 4 bases stayed unmatched.

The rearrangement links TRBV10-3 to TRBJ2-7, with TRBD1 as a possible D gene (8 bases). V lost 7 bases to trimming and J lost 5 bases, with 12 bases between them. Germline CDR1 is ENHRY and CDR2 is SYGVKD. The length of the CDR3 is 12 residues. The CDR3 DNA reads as TGTGCCATCAACAGGGGGGGTAACGAGCAGTACTTC. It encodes CAINRGGNEQYF.

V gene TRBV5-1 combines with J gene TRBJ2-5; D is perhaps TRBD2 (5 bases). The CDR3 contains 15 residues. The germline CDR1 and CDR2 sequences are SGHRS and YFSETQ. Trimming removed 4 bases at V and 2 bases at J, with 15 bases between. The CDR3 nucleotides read TGCGCCAGCAGCCAACCGGGAAAAAATCAAGAGACCCAGTACTTC. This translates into CASSQPGKNQETQYF.

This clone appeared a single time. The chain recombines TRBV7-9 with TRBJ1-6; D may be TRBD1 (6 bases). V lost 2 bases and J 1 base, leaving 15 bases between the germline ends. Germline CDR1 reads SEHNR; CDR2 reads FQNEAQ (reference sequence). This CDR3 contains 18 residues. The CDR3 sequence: CASSLLLDRDSYNSPLHF. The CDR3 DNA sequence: TGTGCCAGCAGCTTATTGTTGGACAGAGATTCCTATAATTCACCCCTCCACTTT.

CDR3 region: CASSEASRNQPQHF. In DNA form, the CDR3 reads TGTGCCAGCAGTGAAGCGAGTCGCAATCAGCCCCAGCATTTT. This chain connects TRBV6-1 to TRBJ1-5; D unresolved. CDR1 and CDR2 from the germline V gene are MNHNS and SASEGT. The ends were cut back, 0 bases at V and 2 bases at J, with 5 bases in the middle. The CDR3 is 14 amino acids.

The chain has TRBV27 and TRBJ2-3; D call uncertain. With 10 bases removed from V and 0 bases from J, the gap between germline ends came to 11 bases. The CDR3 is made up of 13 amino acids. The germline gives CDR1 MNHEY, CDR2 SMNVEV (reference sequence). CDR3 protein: CATRSASTDTQYF. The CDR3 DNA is TGTGCCACCCGGAGTGCTAGCACAGATACGCAGTATTTT.

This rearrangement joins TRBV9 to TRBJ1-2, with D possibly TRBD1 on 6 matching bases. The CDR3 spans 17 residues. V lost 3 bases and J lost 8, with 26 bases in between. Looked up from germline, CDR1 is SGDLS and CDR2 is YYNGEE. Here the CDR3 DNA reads TGTGCCAGCAGCGCCCCAGCCTTGACAGGACAAATGCCGGGCTACACCTTC. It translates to CASSAPALTGQMPGYTF.

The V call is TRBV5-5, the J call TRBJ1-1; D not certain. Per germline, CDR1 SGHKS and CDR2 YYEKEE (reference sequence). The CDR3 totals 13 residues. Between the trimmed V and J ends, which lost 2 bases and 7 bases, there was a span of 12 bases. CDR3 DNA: TGTGCCAGCAGCTTCGGGGTGATTTTTGAAGCTTTCTTT. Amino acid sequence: CASSFGVIFEAFF.

Here the CDR3 DNA reads TGTGCCAGCAGTTTACCGACTAGCGGGAGAATCGAGCAGTACTTC. The encoded protein is CASSLPTSGRIEQYF. V gene TRBV28 combines with J gene TRBJ2-7; 12 positions agree with TRBD2. V shed 2 bases, J shed 6 bases, and the junction held 5 bases outside the gene matches. Germline CDR1 MDHEN, CDR2 SYDVKM. This CDR3 is built from 15 residues. The entire variable domain, with the rest obtained from reference TRBV28 and TRBJ2-7, is as follows: DVKVTQSSRYLVKRTGEKVFLECVQDMDHENMFWYRQDPGLGLRLIYFSYDVKMKEKGDIPEGYSVSREKKERFSLILESASTNQTSMYLCASSLPTSGRIEQYFGPGTRLTVT.

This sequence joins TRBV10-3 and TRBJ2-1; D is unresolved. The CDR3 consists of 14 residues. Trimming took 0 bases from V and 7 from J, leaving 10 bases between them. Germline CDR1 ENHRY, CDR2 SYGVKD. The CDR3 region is CAISESVQFNEQFF. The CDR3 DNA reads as TGTGCCATCAGTGAGTCGGTGCAGTTTAATGAGCAGTTCTTC.